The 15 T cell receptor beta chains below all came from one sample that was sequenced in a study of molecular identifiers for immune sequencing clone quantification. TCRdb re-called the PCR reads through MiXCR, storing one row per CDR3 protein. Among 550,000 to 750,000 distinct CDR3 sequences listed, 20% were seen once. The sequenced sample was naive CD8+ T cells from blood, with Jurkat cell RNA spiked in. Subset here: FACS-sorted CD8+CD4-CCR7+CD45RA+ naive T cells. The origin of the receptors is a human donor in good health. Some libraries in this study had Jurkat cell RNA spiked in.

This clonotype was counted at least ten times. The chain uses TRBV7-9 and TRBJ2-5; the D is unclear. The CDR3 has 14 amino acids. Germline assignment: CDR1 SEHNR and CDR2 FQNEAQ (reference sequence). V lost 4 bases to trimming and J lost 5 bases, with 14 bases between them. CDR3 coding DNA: TGTGCCAGCAGCTCGCCTGGACGGGCGGAGACCCAGTACTTC. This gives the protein CASSSPGRAETQYF.

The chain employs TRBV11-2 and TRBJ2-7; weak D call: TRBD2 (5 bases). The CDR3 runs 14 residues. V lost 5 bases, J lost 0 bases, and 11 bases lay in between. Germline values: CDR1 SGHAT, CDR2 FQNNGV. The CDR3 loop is CASSPEGFSYEQYF. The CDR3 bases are TGTGCCAGCAGCCCAGAGGGATTCTCCTACGAGCAGTACTTC.

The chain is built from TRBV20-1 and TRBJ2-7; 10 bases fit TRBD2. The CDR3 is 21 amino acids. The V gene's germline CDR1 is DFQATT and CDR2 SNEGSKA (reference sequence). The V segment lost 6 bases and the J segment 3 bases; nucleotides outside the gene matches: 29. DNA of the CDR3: TGCAGTGCCTTTCAGATAGGACTAGCGGCTACTGTACCTTCTCGACGCTACGAGCAGTACTTC. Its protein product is CSAFQIGLAATVPSRRYEQYF.

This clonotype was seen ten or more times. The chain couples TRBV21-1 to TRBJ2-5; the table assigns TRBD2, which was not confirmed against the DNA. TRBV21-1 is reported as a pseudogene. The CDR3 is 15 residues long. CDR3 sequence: CASSPRSGYQETQYF. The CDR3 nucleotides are TGTGCCAGCAGCCCCCGTAGTGGGTACCAAGAGACCCAGTACTTC.

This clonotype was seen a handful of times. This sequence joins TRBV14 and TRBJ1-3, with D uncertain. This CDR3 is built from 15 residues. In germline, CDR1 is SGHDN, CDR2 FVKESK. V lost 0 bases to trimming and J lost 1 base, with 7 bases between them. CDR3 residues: CASSQDRQSGNTIYF. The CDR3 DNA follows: TGTGCCAGCAGCCAAGATCGTCAATCTGGAAACACCATATATTTT.

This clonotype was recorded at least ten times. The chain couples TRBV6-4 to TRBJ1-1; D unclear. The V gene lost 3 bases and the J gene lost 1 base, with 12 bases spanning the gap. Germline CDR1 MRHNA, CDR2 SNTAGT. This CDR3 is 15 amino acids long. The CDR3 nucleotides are TGTGCCAGCAGTGAAGTACGCATAGGGAACACTGAAGCTTTCTTT. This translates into CASSEVRIGNTEAFF.

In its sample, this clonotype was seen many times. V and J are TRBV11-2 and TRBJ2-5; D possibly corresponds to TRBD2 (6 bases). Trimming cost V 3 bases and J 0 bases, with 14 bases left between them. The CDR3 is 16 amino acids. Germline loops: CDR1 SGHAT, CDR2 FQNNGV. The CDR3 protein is CASSFAAGMYQETQYF. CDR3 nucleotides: TGTGCCAGCAGCTTTGCTGCGGGAATGTACCAAGAGACCCAGTACTTC.

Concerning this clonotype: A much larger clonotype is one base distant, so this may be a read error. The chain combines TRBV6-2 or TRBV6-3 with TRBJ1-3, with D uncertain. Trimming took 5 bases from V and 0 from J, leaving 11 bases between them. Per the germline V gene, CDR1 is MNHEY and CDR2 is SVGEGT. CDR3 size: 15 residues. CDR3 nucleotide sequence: TGTGCCAGCAGTCCACGGAGAAGCTCTGGAAACACCATATATTTT. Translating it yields CASSPRRSSGNTIYF.

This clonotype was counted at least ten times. The CDR3, as DNA: TGTGCCAGCAGTTACTCTAGCGGGAAAGGCGAGCAGTACTTC. Translated: CASSYSSGKGEQYF. The rearrangement links TRBV6-6 to TRBJ2-7; TRBD2 matches 8 bases. Trimming removed 0 bases from V and 6 bases from J; junction bases left unmatched: 4. CDR3 length: 14 amino acids. Germline V CDR1 and CDR2: MNHNY, SVGAGI (reference sequence).

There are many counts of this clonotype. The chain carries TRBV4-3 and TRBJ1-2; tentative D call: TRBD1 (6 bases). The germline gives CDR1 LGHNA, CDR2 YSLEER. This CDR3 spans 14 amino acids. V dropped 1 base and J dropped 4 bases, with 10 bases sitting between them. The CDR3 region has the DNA TGCGCCAGCAGCCAAGCAGGGGTCGGCTATGGCTACACCTTC. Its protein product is CASSQAGVGYGYTF.

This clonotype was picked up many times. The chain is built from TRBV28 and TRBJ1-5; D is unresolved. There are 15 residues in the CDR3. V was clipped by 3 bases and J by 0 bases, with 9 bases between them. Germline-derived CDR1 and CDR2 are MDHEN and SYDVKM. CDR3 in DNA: TGTGCCAGCAGTTTTGGTCAGGATAGCAATCAGCCCCAGCATTTT. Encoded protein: CASSFGQDSNQPQHF.

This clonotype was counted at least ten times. CDR3 DNA sequence: TGTGCCAGTAGTTATGGATCGGGTCAGCCCCAGCATTTT. Translated: CASSYGSGQPQHF. The chain employs TRBV19 and TRBJ1-5; no clear D gene. Germline values: CDR1 LNHDA, CDR2 SQIVND (reference sequence). Trimming left V 5 bases short and J 6 bases short, with 11 bases between. This CDR3 has 13 residues.

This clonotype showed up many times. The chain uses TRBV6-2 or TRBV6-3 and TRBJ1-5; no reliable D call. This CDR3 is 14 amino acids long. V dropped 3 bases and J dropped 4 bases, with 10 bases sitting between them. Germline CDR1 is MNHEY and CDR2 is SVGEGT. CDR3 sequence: CASSYYGENQPQHF. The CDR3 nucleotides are TGTGCCAGCAGTTATTATGGGGAGAATCAGCCCCAGCATTTT.

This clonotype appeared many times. The CDR3 is CASSLTYRDRVNTEAFF. As DNA, the CDR3 is TGCGCCAGCAGCTTGACTTACCGGGACAGGGTGAACACTGAAGCTTTCTTT. The gene calls are TRBV5-1 and TRBJ1-1; 9 bases line up with TRBD1. Germline CDR1 reads SGHRS; CDR2 reads YFSETQ. V dropped 1 base and J dropped 0; count of bases not matched to a gene: 7. There are 17 residues in the CDR3.

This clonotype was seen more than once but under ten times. This CDR3 is CASSQVLLTGELFF. The CDR3 region has the DNA TGCGCCAGCAGCCAGGTCCTGTTAACCGGGGAGCTGTTTTTT. The rearrangement links TRBV4-1 to TRBJ2-2; the D is unclear. From germline, CDR1 is MGHRA and CDR2 YSYEKL. The V gene lost 3 bases and the J gene lost 5 bases, with 10 bases spanning the gap. This CDR3 spans 14 amino acids.